This TCR beta chain was captured in a study of Graves' ophthalmopathy and Graves' hyperthyroidism (dated 2018 in TCRdb). Broadly, across the study: Stable hyperthyroidism was defined as no progression to ophthalmopathy within 18 months of follow-up. To tell Graves' ophthalmopathy apart from Graves' hyperthyroidism, and to predict which patients would progress to ophthalmopathy, the study relied on TCR beta repertoire signatures. In total, around 130 blood samples were TCR-sequenced: 40 to 45 ophthalmopathy, roughly 77 hyperthyroidism and approximately 17 hyperthyroidism-to-ophthalmopathy patients. A discovery set of about 99 patients (around 44 ophthalmopathy, 57 stable hyperthyroidism) was enrolled to explore V-J signatures distinguishing ophthalmopathy from hyperthyroidism. An independent validation cohort was composed of fewer than 20 hyperthyroidism patients and 17 patients who later progressed from hyperthyroidism to ophthalmopathy. T-cell repertoires of thyroid tissue and blood were compared in 5 or 6 hyperthyroidism patients. Once sampling was done, hyperthyroidism patients were given methimazole at a starting dose of 30 mg daily, while ophthalmopathy patients were given high-dose intravenous methylprednisolone.

Hyperthyroidism patients were newly diagnosed, were aged 18 to 65 years, and had a disease duration under 2 months. Patients with other autoimmune diseases, uncontrolled infections, pregnancy or lactation were excluded from the study. Diagnosis relied on clinical symptoms, serum thyroxine, TRAb, thyroid ultrasound and orbital computed tomography. Trizol reagent was used to extract the total RNA, and its quality was then checked on an Agilent 2100 Bioanalyzer. TCR beta CDR3 regions were amplified from RNA transcripts for repertoire sequencing. The first round of RT-PCR was done with HTBI primers and the Qiagen OneStep RT-PCR kit, and was followed by a second round of multiplex PCR, then size selection and purification. The libraries underwent paired-end sequencing with 100 bp reads on an Illumina HiSeq2000. In the authors' own workflow: SOAPnuke was used to process the reads, removing any read that contained adapters or uncalled bases, had a mean Phred below 15, or lacked an exact match to the constant primer or identifier. COPE v1.2.5 was used to merge the high-quality paired reads. Unique nucleotide sequences were defined as clonotypes and aligned to IMGT TRB V, D and J references using MiTCR v1.1. The analysis was limited to V-J combinations with a frequency above 0.0001, which together covered over 99% of the repertoires. For each V-J combination, a TCR clonal expansion and chaos score was defined as F50 clonal expansion divided by the chaos observed in the TCRdist matrix. Welch's t-statistics and random forest were used to reduce the features to about a dozen V-J combinations, which were then used as input to a naive Bayes classifier. The similarity between thyroid and blood repertoires was quantified using the Morisita-Horn index. The public reads were run again by TCRdb, first through fastp at Q25 and then through MiXCR, and only productive beta chains were kept. Identical CDR3 protein sequences are pooled into one entry, listed with their most common genes and DNA. What appears here as the V and J calls and clone size reflects TCRdb's work, not the paper's. The sample has about 590,000 distinct CDR3 sequences on record, approximately 35% of them singletons. The ten largest clones take up about 4.1% of the sample.

Including cysteine and phenylalanine, the CDR3 has 12 amino acids. Just CDR3 DNA is preserved here, 36 bases in frame from base 1. The germline V gene provides CDR1 SNHLY and CDR2 FYNNEI. Compared with germline, V lacks 7 bases and J lacks 9 bases; bases without a gene match: 8. Broad study findings and their caveats: Most of the expanded thyroid clonotypes with a frequency above 0.001 were also detected in blood, and it was suggested that the thyroid immune response may be reflected by blood repertoires. In validation, the model predicted ophthalmopathy progression with about 71% sensitivity and 72% to 80% specificity; roughly 12 predicted patients were CT-confirmed with GO in a median of approximately six months. Ophthalmopathy was separated from stable hyperthyroidism by the 13-signature model with more than 85% sensitivity and roughly 82% specificity in cross-validation and with 80%/75% in the test set. No statistical method was used to set the sample size in advance, and the investigators knew which group each participant was assigned to.

Of note for this clonotype: Its antigen is currently not known. No base qualities exist here, and no much larger clone lies one base off it.

The chain uses TRBV2 and TRBJ1-1; TRBD1 lines up with 7 middle nucleotides. The sequenced material came from peripheral blood or thyroid tissue (not recorded which). This TCR was recovered from an adult man with Graves' hyperthyroidism. CDR3 loop: CASTRDSGQAFF. The nucleotide sequence is TGTGCCAGCACTCGGGACAGCGGACAAGCTTTCTTT.